The source of this TCR beta chain is a study of blood T cell repertoires in COVID-19. Overall study: Whether acute or convalescent, the COVID-19 samples came from the United States, Italy and Spain.

Original methodology: Using reference gene primer amplification, nucleated cell counts were estimated. TCRdb keeps only in-frame clones here, not all; method: immunoSEQ multiplex PCR. V and J calls and clone size are copied from that table; D and trimming were computed from the DNA. The sample records 200,000 to 250,000 clones, approximately 86% being singletons. Residents of under 25 US areas, aged about 18 to 89 years, made up the participants. Germline assignment: CDR1 KGHDR and CDR2 SFDVKD. This CDR3 spans 14 amino acids. The V end lost 3 bases, the J end lost 4 bases, and 11 bases lay between the germline ends.

The gene calls are TRBV24-1 and TRBJ1-2, with a possible D match to TRBD1 (5 bases). Sequencing input: PBMCs or T cells enriched from blood (not recorded which). This clonotype originated in a woman in her 40s with acute COVID-19. The CDR3 is CATSDPGGGYGYTF. CDR3 in DNA: TGTGCCACCAGTGATCCCGGGGGTGGCTATGGCTACACCTTC.